This T cell receptor (beta chain) derives from a study of T-cell memory formation after mild COVID-19. TCRdb analysed the 5' RACE reads with MiXCR anew, one entry per CDR3 protein. The top ten hold 4.5% to 6.5% of the sample, which has roughly 130,000 distinct CDR3 sequences, approximately 17% seen once. This clonotype was seen ten or more times. This receptor was taken from a man aged 18-30 years who had mild COVID-19 (a few samples of this study predate the infection). Cell type and time point are not known. The sample comprised PBMCs or a T cell subset sorted from them (not recorded which).

The CDR3 nucleotides are TGTGCCAGCAGCTTAGGGCGGGGACAGGAGACCCAGTACTTC. It yields the protein CASSLGRGQETQYF. V and J are TRBV7-2 and TRBJ2-5, with D perhaps TRBD1 (7 bases). The CDR3 runs 14 residues. Germline CDR1 and CDR2: SGHTA and FQGNSA. Trimming cost V 1 base and J 5 bases, with 11 bases left between them. Drawing the rest from reference TRBV7-2 and TRBJ2-5, the complete variable domain is GAGVSQSPSNKVTEKGKDVELRCDPISGHTALYWYRQSLGQGLEFLIYFQGNSAPDKSGLPSDRFSAERTGGSVSTLTIQRTQQEDSAVYLCASSLGRGQETQYFGPGTRLLVL.